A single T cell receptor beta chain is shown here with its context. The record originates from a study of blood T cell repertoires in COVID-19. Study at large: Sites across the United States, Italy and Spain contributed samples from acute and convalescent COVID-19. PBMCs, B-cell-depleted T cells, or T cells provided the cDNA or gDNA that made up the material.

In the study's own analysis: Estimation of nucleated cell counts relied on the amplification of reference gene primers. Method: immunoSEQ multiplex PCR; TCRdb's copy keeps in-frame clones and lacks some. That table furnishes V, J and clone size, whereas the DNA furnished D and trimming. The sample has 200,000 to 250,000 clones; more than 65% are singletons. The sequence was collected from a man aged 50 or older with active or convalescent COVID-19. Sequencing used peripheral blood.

CDR3 coding DNA: TGTGCCACCAGTGATTTTGGGACTAGCGGGGGGGCCTTAAATGAGCAGTTCTTC. Its protein product is CATSDFGTSGGALNEQFF. J is TRBJ2-1 and V is TRBV24-1, with 16 bases matching TRBD2. V trimming: 1 base; J trimming: 7 bases; junction bases outside the gene matches: 6. There are 18 residues in the CDR3. Germline CDR1 and CDR2: KGHDR and SFDVKD.